The next 7 T cell receptor beta chains were all read from a single sample in a study of CD8 T cells in Susac syndrome. Reverse transcription of roughly 0.45 to 1 ug RNA was performed with random hexamers. MiXCR, run by TCRdb on the immunoSEQ multiplex PCR reads, gives a single entry per CDR3 protein. Of roughly 330,000 distinct CDR3 sequences in the sample, 92% were seen once. The specimen was CD4+ T cells from PBMCs. The source is a human donor with multiple sclerosis.

V is TRBV30 and J is TRBJ2-4; weak D call: TRBD2 (5 bases). Trimming shortened V by 3 bases and J by 7 bases, and 7 bases separated the two germline ends. The CDR3 loop spans 11 amino acids. Germline V gives CDR1 GTSNPN, CDR2 SVGIG (reference sequence). The CDR3, as DNA: TGTGCCTGGAGGACGGGGAACATTCAGTACTTC. Its protein product is CAWRTGNIQYF.

The chain combines TRBV4-2 with TRBJ2-1, with TRBD2 matching 10 bases. The CDR3 loop spans 17 amino acids. The V gene end was trimmed by 0 bases and the J gene end by 7 bases; junction bases not matched to a gene: 9. Germline CDR1 and CDR2: LGHNA and YNFKEQ. The CDR3 DNA is TGTGCCAGCAGCCAAGAACCCAGACCGGGACTAGCGAATGAGCAGTTCTTC. Amino acids: CASSQEPRPGLANEQFF.

The rearrangement joins TRBV7-2 to TRBJ2-1; TRBD2 matches 9 bases. The CDR3 is 16 residues long. CDR1 SGHTA and CDR2 FQGNSA come from the germline V gene. V dropped 0 bases and J dropped 9; count of bases not matched to a gene: 9. The CDR3 loop is CASSLAGGGDLAEQFF. CDR3 nucleotide sequence: TGTGCCAGCAGCTTAGCTGGCGGGGGGGACCTGGCTGAGCAGTTCTTC.

V is TRBV3-1 and J is TRBJ1-2; maybe TRBD1 (5 bases). This CDR3 comprises 16 residues. Deletions cut 1 base from V and 2 bases from J, with 14 bases between. Germline lookup yields CDR1 LGHDT and CDR2 YNNKEL (reference sequence). The CDR3 nucleotides read TGTGCCAGCAGCCAAGTTCCCGGGACTTTGAACTATGGCTACACCTTC. It specifies CASSQVPGTLNYGYTF.

The chain employs TRBV29-1 and TRBJ2-1; 10 nucleotides align to TRBD2. V was clipped by 7 bases and J by 9 bases; unmatched bases: 9. This CDR3 contains 13 residues. Germline-derived CDR1 and CDR2 are SQVTM and ANQGSEA. CDR3 nucleotides: TGCAGCGCTGTTAGCGGGAGGTGGGGTGAGCAGTTCTTC. It specifies CSAVSGRWGEQFF.

The chain has TRBV4-1 and TRBJ1-1, with 8 nucleotides matching TRBD1. The CDR3 totals 15 residues. The junction had 4 bases not matched to a gene; V was cut back by 3 bases and J by 1 base. Germline CDR1 MGHRA, CDR2 YSYEKL. Here the CDR3 reads CASSQEGTGNTEAFF. The CDR3 region has the DNA TGCGCCAGCAGCCAGGAGGGGACAGGGAACACTGAAGCTTTCTTT.

This chain uses TRBV3-1 with TRBJ2-1, with D tentatively TRBD1 or TRBD2 (6 bases each). The CDR3 runs to 15 residues. V was trimmed by 1 base and J by 6 bases, leaving 13 bases between them. Per the germline V gene, CDR1 is LGHDT and CDR2 is YNNKEL (reference sequence). CDR3 bases: TGTGCCAGCAGCCAAGTCACTAGCAGGGGCAATGAGCAGTTCTTC. This encodes CASSQVTSRGNEQFF.